Listed below are T cell receptor beta chains from one sample, sequenced in a study of blood T cells in healthy people across ages. TCRdb itself ran the 5' RACE reads through MiXCR, one entry per CDR3 protein. The sample carries hundreds of thousands of distinct CDR3 sequences, 58% recorded once. Input material: blood. The receptors were sampled from a man younger than 45 in good health. Each CDR3 is given with its conserved first and last residue. Clone size is not always given. Where it is, it says once, few, many or a class for expanded clones.

CDR3aa | j_gene | abundance | v_gene
CASRPTTGNAGANVLTF | TRBJ2-6 | NA | TRBV6-6
CASSTGLVDNEQFF | TRBJ2-1 | NA | TRBV2
CASRSTGPGEQFF | TRBJ2-1 | NA | TRBV7-9
CATTTPSGVVQDTQYF | TRBJ2-3 | NA | TRBV10-3
CASSPSEQAYEQYF | TRBJ2-7 | few | TRBV3-1
CASSVARLGNYNEQFF | TRBJ2-1 | NA | TRBV9
CASSPRLAENNEQFF | TRBJ2-1 | NA | TRBV18
CASSLRAERSTEAFF | TRBJ1-1 | NA | TRBV7-2
CSASDYRDSGYQETQYF | TRBJ2-5 | NA | TRBV20-1
CASSPGAGTNTEAFF | TRBJ1-1 | once | TRBV27
CAISDYYEQYF | TRBJ2-7 | NA | TRBV10-3
CASSESLQGSGYTF | TRBJ1-2 | NA | TRBV10-1
CASSPGTLASYEQYF | TRBJ2-7 | NA | TRBV7-2
CATQDGQGWGEQYF | TRBJ2-5 | NA | TRBV10-3
CASSLDRGRNGYTF | TRBJ1-2 | NA | TRBV6-5
CASSLVGISSYEQYF | TRBJ2-7 | NA | TRBV5-4
CASSTRQGANSGANVLTF | TRBJ2-6 | many | TRBV4-2
CASKTSGTADTQYF | TRBJ2-3 | NA | TRBV2
CASSELYQPQHF | TRBJ1-5 | NA | TRBV6-1
CASSVTGRASYEQYF | TRBJ2-7 | once | TRBV28
CASTQGHLEAFF | TRBJ1-1 | NA | TRBV6-6
CSVEGYGFMNTEAFF | TRBJ1-1 | NA | TRBV29-1
CASSRTGGEGGQYF | TRBJ2-4 | NA | TRBV5-5
CSYDRFPNTEAFF | TRBJ1-1 | NA | TRBV29-1
CASIQGQIYGYTF | TRBJ1-2 | NA | TRBV2
CSARDASEDYEQYF | NA | NA | TRBV20-1
CASSFSHDRVDEQYF | TRBJ2-7 | once | TRBV12-3/TRBV12-4
CASSLRGRALVGANVLTF | TRBJ2-6 | once | TRBV5-6
CATTQGLPSGNTIYF | TRBJ1-3 | few | TRBV10-3
CSVVAGGNNEQFF | TRBJ2-1 | NA | TRBV29-1
CSASRASQETQYF | TRBJ2-5 | NA | TRBV20-1
CASSPPGLDDEKLFF | TRBJ1-4 | NA | TRBV4-2
CSAMLRETQYF | NA | NA | TRBV20-1
CASMTGTEYGYTF | TRBJ1-2 | NA | TRBV6-6
CASSGRCEQYF | TRBJ2-7 | NA | TRBV2
CASRGPNEQYF | TRBJ2-5 | NA | TRBV25-1
CASSSGRVYEQYF | NA | NA | TRBV7-2
CASSLEPRAVRGTEAFF | TRBJ1-1 | NA | TRBV7-6
CASSPPRGGQDLNQPQHF | TRBJ1-5 | NA | TRBV6-1
CAWSTRGSGGGYTF | TRBJ1-2 | NA | TRBV30
CASSLNSGDTQYF | TRBJ2-3 | NA | TRBV12-3/TRBV12-4
CAISEKTGYAEAFF | TRBJ1-1 | NA | TRBV10-3
CGARWQPDMNTEAFF | TRBJ1-1 | NA | TRBV20-1
CASSFRDRLYDGYTF | TRBJ1-2 | many | TRBV6-5
CASQAGGTDTQYF | TRBJ2-3 | NA | TRBV12-3/TRBV12-4
CASSLEGASGRLVTDTQYF | TRBJ2-3 | NA | TRBV7-2
CSVGLAGSASEQFF | TRBJ2-1 | NA | TRBV29-1
CASSFTPTTGTVFF | TRBJ1-4 | NA | TRBV6-6
CASSTTGTSGDTQYF | TRBJ2-3 | NA | TRBV5-1
CASGPTGEGTEAFF | TRBJ1-1 | NA | TRBV5-1
CASSLASGGVETQYF | TRBJ2-5 | NA | TRBV7-6
CASSHGDSGANVLTF | TRBJ2-6 | NA | TRBV7-3